This entry is about one T cell receptor (beta chain). This record comes from a study of blood T cell repertoires in COVID-19. Study summary: There were acute and convalescent COVID-19 samples, and they came from the United States, Italy and Spain. PBMCs, B-cell-depleted T cells, or T cells provided the cDNA or gDNA that made up the material.

V lost 4 bases to trimming and J lost 1 base, with 7 bases between them. The CDR3 covers 13 residues. Germline assignment: CDR1 SEHNR and CDR2 FQNEAQ (reference sequence). In the original workflow: Scientists estimated how many nucleated cells there were by amplifying reference gene primers. TCRdb keeps only in-frame clones here, not all; method: immunoSEQ multiplex PCR. Clone size and V and J calls were adopted from that table, with D and trimming inferred from the DNA. This table holds 200,000 to 250,000 clones, about 85% found once. The sample consisted of peripheral blood. The chain has TRBV7-9 and TRBJ1-1, with D uncertain. The TCR was taken from a woman under 30 who had recovered from COVID-19. DNA of the CDR3: TGTGCCAGCAGCTCCCAGGCGAACACTGAAGCTTTCTTT. Translating it yields CASSSQANTEAFF.